The 19 T cell receptor beta chains reported below all come from one sample, sequenced in a study of cytomegalovirus exposure and HLA in healthy donors. PCR primers comprised 60 Vbeta and 13 Jbeta primers. Profiled with immunoSEQ multiplex PCR; TCRdb holds only in-frame clones, not every one. The profile shows approximately 210,000 clones, approximately 86% of them singletons. Sequenced material: PBMCs. The receptor set was obtained from a woman aged 18-29 years in good health and CMV-seronegative.

The V and J genes are TRBV9 and TRBJ1-2; TRBD1 might be the D (5 bases). The CDR3 sequence is 15 residues long. From germline, CDR1 is SGDLS and CDR2 YYNGEE. Trimming shortened V by 0 bases and J by 2 bases, and 11 bases separated the two germline ends. The chain's CDR3 is CASSVDAGFNYGYTF. For the CDR3, the DNA is TGTGCCAGCAGCGTAGATGCAGGGTTCAACTATGGCTACACCTTC.

This chain connects TRBV7-6 to TRBJ1-1; D is possibly TRBD1 (6 bases). The V gene's germline CDR1 is SGHVS and CDR2 FNYEAQ. V was shortened by 5 bases and J by 4 bases, with 17 bases between the two germline ends. The CDR3 has 15 amino acids. CDR3 residues: CASSLTTGFSTEAFF. DNA for the CDR3: TGTGCCAGCAGCCTTACCACAGGGTTCTCCACTGAAGCTTTCTTT.

This clone has a handful of counts. The chain uses TRBV27 and TRBJ2-5; the match to TRBD2 covers 10 bases. The germline CDR1 and CDR2 sequences are MNHEY and SMNVEV (reference sequence). V shed 3 bases, J shed 6 bases, and the junction held 4 bases outside the gene matches. The CDR3 has 14 amino acids. In DNA, the CDR3 is TGTGCCAGCAGTTTCTCTAGCGGGAGAAAGACCCAGTACTTC. It codes for CASSFSSGRKTQYF.

The chain combines TRBV4-1 with TRBJ2-1; 10 positions match TRBD2. The CDR3 is made up of 16 amino acids. The germline V gene has CDR1 MGHRA and CDR2 YSYEKL. Losses at the gene ends were 6 bases for V and 2 bases for J; bases not matched to a gene: 7. CDR3 amino acids: CASRTPGTSAYNEQFF. The CDR3 DNA follows: TGCGCCAGCAGAACGCCCGGGACTAGCGCCTACAATGAGCAGTTCTTC.

This clone was observed once. The chain links TRBV11-3 to TRBJ2-5; 9 bases line up with TRBD2. Germline-derived CDR1 and CDR2 are SGHNT and YENEEA. CDR3 length equals 14 residues. J was trimmed by 7 bases and V by 4 bases; bases with no gene match: 7. The CDR3 region has the DNA TGTGCCAGCAGCTCTAGCGGGGACGTTTTGACCCAGTACTTC. It codes for CASSSSGDVLTQYF. Drawing the rest from reference TRBV11-3 and TRBJ2-5, the complete variable domain is EAGVVQSPRYKIIEKKQPVAFWCNPISGHNTLYWYLQNLGQGPELLIRYENEEAVDDSQLPKDRFSAERLKGVDSTLKIQPAELGDSAVYLCASSSSGDVLTQYFGPGTRLLVL.

This clone appeared a single time. V gene TRBV7-3 combines with J gene TRBJ2-7; 12 bases map to TRBD1. The CDR3 covers 15 residues. CDR1 is SGHTA and CDR2 is FQGTGA in the germline V gene. The trim removed 6 bases at V and 5 bases at J, leaving 8 bases unmatched. The CDR3 DNA sequence: TGTGCCAGCAGTCAAACCGGGACAGGGGGCCACGAGCAGTACTTC. Translation gives CASSQTGTGGHEQYF.

The chain has TRBV6-5 and TRBJ2-1, with TRBD1 matching 8 bases. CDR3 length: 13 residues. Trimming at V came to 10 bases and at J to 12 bases, leaving 14 bases not matched to a gene. The germline CDR1 and CDR2 sequences are MNHEY and SVGAGI. The CDR3 nucleotides read TGTGCCACCCGACTACCCAGGGGGCGGTCGCAGTTCTTC. It encodes CATRLPRGRSQFF.

The chain employs TRBV5-1 and TRBJ2-7; TRBD1 might be the D (5 bases). This CDR3 comprises 14 residues. Germline CDR1 SGHRS, CDR2 YFSETQ. With 0 bases removed from V and 6 bases from J, the gap between germline ends came to 13 bases. CDR3 amino acids: CASSLVTDKGEQYF. The CDR3 DNA follows: TGCGCCAGCAGCTTGGTGACGGACAAGGGCGAGCAGTACTTC.

The chain is built from TRBV7-9 and TRBJ2-5; no firm D call. CDR1 and CDR2 (germline): SEHNR, FQNEAQ (reference sequence). CDR3 length: 12 residues. With 5 bases removed from V and 5 bases from J, the gap between germline ends came to 9 bases. CDR3 loop: CASSASEETQYF. The CDR3 DNA follows: TGTGCCAGCAGCGCTTCGGAGGAGACCCAGTACTTC.

The gene calls are TRBV20-1 and TRBJ2-7; D not certain. Trimming pared 2 bases from V and 3 bases from J, leaving 2 bases between. The CDR3 extends over 10 amino acids. Germline V gene lookup returns CDR1 DFQATT and CDR2 SNEGSKA (reference sequence). CDR3: CSARLYEQYF. CDR3 nucleotides: TGCAGTGCTAGACTCTACGAGCAGTACTTC.

CDR3 loop: CTSSRPAGPEEYEQYF. In DNA, the CDR3 is TGCACCAGCAGCCGCCCGGCGGGGCCCGAGGAATACGAGCAGTACTTC. The rearrangement links TRBV1 to TRBJ2-7; the table's D call, TRBD2, has no DNA check behind it. TRBV1 is a pseudogene segment. The length of the CDR3 is 16 residues.

This chain joins TRBV9 and TRBJ2-7; 7 bases agree with TRBD2. V trimming: 3 bases; J trimming: 3 bases; junction bases outside the gene matches: 9. Looked up from germline, CDR1 is SGDLS and CDR2 is YYNGEE. This CDR3 has 15 residues. The CDR3 loop reads CASSAAGGGIYEQYF. For the CDR3, the DNA is TGTGCCAGCAGCGCCGCGGGCGGGGGTATCTACGAGCAGTACTTC.

There are a few counts of this clone. The V call is TRBV5-5, the J call TRBJ2-3; tentative D call: TRBD1 (6 bases). The CDR3 runs to 15 residues. The V gene's germline CDR1 is SGHKS and CDR2 YYEKEE (reference sequence). V was trimmed by 0 bases and J by 3 bases, leaving 11 bases between them. The CDR3 sequence: CASSLETGLTDTQYF. Here the CDR3 DNA reads TGTGCCAGCAGCTTGGAAACAGGGTTGACAGATACGCAGTATTTT.

The chain is built from TRBV28 and TRBJ1-2; TRBD1 is a possible D gene (5 bases). The CDR3 length is 15 residues. V was cut by 6 bases and J by 4 bases, with 18 bases left in between. CDR1 and CDR2 (germline): MDHEN, SYDVKM. The CDR3 DNA follows: TGTGCCAGCAGCCGTCCCTCAGGGTCGGCCTATGGCTACACCTTC. This sequence encodes CASSRPSGSAYGYTF.

This clone was counted a single time. This chain joins TRBV11-2 and TRBJ1-1, with TRBD1 matching over 8 bases. CDR1 is SGHAT and CDR2 is FQNNGV in the germline V gene. This CDR3 region has 10 residues. Trimming at V came to 5 bases and at J to 13 bases, leaving 3 bases not matched to a gene. The CDR3, as DNA: TGTGCCAGCAGCCCCGGACAGGGTTTCTTT. Its translation is CASSPGQGFF.

This clone came up a few times. V and J are TRBV5-1 and TRBJ1-2; 9 bases match TRBD1. The V and J ends lost 5 bases and 4 bases, in that order; junction bases with no gene match: 9. Germline V lookup: CDR1 SGHRS, CDR2 YFSETQ. This CDR3 spans 15 amino acids. The CDR3 DNA reads as TGCGCCAGCAGATATAATGACAGGGGGGTCTATGGCTACACCTTC. Protein: CASRYNDRGVYGYTF.

The chain uses TRBV18 and TRBJ2-5; 15 bases agree with TRBD2. Germline assignment: CDR1 KGHSH and CDR2 LQKENI. The CDR3 has 15 residues. Trimming cost V 6 bases and J 4 bases; bases outside gene matches: 3. This chain's CDR3 is CASSQGLAGGETQYF. CDR3 bases: TGTGCCAGCTCCCAGGGACTAGCGGGAGGAGAGACCCAGTACTTC. Full variable domain (missing parts from reference TRBV18 and TRBJ2-5): NAGVMQNPRHLVRRRGQEARLRCSPMKGHSHVYWYRQLPEEGLKFMVYLQKENIIDESGMPKERFSAEFPKEGPSILRIQQVVRGDSAAYFCASSQGLAGGETQYFGPGTRLLVL.

This sequence joins TRBV6-4 and TRBJ2-1, with 8 positions matching TRBD1. CDR3 size: 15 residues. J gave up 6 bases and V 0 bases, and 4 bases lay outside the gene matches. Looked up from germline, CDR1 is MRHNA and CDR2 is SNTAGT. Here the CDR3 DNA reads TGTGCCAGCAGTGACTCGGGCGACAGGGGCAATGAGCAGTTCTTC. Translation: CASSDSGDRGNEQFF.

The chain recombines TRBV30 with TRBJ2-7; D remains ambiguous. Germline assignment: CDR1 GTSNPN and CDR2 SVGIG (reference sequence). The CDR3 consists of 11 residues. V was pared by 4 bases and J by 3 bases, with 7 bases between. The CDR3 bases are TGTGCCTGGACCTCAGGCTACGAGCAGTACTTC. As protein: CAWTSGYEQYF.